This TCR beta chain was captured by sequencing in a study of cytomegalovirus exposure and HLA in healthy donors. Study at large: Earlier, 110 million or so unique TCR beta sequences were recovered from around 180 million T cells by an analysis. Among the 398 genotyped donors, 70% to 85% were placed in the Caucasian-associated ancestry cluster.

Remarks on this clone: Its antigen is unknown.

Primers: 60 Vbeta forward and 13 Jbeta reverse. Sequencing used immunoSEQ multiplex PCR; TCRdb keeps in-frame clones, though not all of them. The table records around 300,000 clones, approximately 84% of them present only once. Regarding the study as a whole: As was reported, the HLA-A and HLA-B alleles of most subjects were accurately predicted from TCR beta sequences.

The CDR3 is made up of 15 amino acids. Per germline, CDR1 SGHRS and CDR2 YFSETQ. The V segment lost 2 bases and the J segment 1 base; nucleotides outside the gene matches: 5. The chain couples TRBV5-1 to TRBJ2-5; 7 bases map to TRBD2. Sample: PBMCs. This sequence originates from a woman aged 35 to 49 in good health and CMV-seropositive. Here the CDR3 reads CASSFPGGLQETQYF. The CDR3 DNA sequence: TGCGCCAGCAGCTTCCCGGGAGGCCTCCAAGAGACCCAGTACTTC.